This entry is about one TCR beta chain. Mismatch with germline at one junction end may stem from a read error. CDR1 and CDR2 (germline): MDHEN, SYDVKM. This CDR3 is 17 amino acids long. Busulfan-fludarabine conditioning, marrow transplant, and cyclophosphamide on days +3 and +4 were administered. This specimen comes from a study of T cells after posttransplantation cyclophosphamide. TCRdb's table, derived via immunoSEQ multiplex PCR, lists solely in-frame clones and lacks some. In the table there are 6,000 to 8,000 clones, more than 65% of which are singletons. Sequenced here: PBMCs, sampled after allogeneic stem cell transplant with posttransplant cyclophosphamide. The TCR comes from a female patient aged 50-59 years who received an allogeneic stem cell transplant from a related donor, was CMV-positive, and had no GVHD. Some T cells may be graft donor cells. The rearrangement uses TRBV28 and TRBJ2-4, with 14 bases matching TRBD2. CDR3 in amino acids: CASTNGGTSGSYRVWNF. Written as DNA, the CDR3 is TGTGCCAGCACCAACGGAGGGACTAGCGGGAGTTATAGGGTCTGGAACTTC.